A single sample is the source of the 24 T cell receptor beta chains below, sequenced in a study of blood T cell repertoires in COVID-19. Assay: immunoSEQ multiplex PCR; the TCRdb copy retains only in-frame clones and omits some. The top ten hold approximately 9.8% of the sample, which has 25,000 to 35,000 clones, roughly nine tenths seen once. Sequencing was performed on peripheral blood. The receptor set was obtained from a human donor with active COVID-19. The donor label of this sample is uncertain.

This clone has only one observation. The V call is TRBV7-2, the J call TRBJ2-1; TRBD2 might be the D (5 bases). Trimming took off 2 bases at V and 4 bases at J, with 12 bases between the two ends. The V gene's germline CDR1 is SGHTA and CDR2 FQGNSA. This CDR3 has 15 residues. The CDR3 protein is CASSLTQSGYNEQFF. CDR3 sequence (DNA): TGTGCCAGCAGCTTAACTCAGAGCGGTTACAATGAGCAGTTCTTC.

The V call is TRBV6-1, the J call TRBJ1-4, with D uncertain. The CDR3 is 14 residues long. From germline, CDR1 is MNHNS and CDR2 SASEGT. Trimming stripped 2 bases from V and 8 bases from J, with 12 bases between. The CDR3 loop reads CASSETMTREKLFF. For the CDR3, the DNA is TGTGCCAGCAGTGAAACCATGACTCGAGAAAAACTGTTTTTT.

The chain combines TRBV6-4 with TRBJ2-3, with a possible D match to TRBD2 (6 bases). Per germline, CDR1 MRHNA and CDR2 SNTAGT. The V end lost 10 bases, the J end lost 0 bases, and 14 bases lay between the germline ends. CDR3 length: 14 amino acids. Here the CDR3 DNA reads TGTGCCACAAGAGATAGCGGCAGCACAGATACGCAGTATTTT. Its protein is CATRDSGSTDTQYF.

The gene calls are TRBV9 and TRBJ2-1, with D perhaps TRBD1 (6 bases). Germline lookup yields CDR1 SGDLS and CDR2 YYNGEE. V was trimmed by 0 bases and J by 8 bases, leaving 9 bases between them. The CDR3 runs to 13 residues. The CDR3 nucleotides read TGTGCCAGCAGCGTAGATCAGGGGTATGAGCAGTTCTTC. Its translation: CASSVDQGYEQFF.

The chain links TRBV19 to TRBJ2-7, with D maybe TRBD1 (5 bases). The germline V and J ends were trimmed by 9 bases and 6 bases, with 12 bases remaining between them. This CDR3 region has 11 residues. Germline lookup yields CDR1 LNHDA and CDR2 SQIVND (reference sequence). In DNA form, the CDR3 reads TGTGCCAGCCAATATGGGGCCGAGCAGTACTTC. Translating it yields CASQYGAEQYF.

This chain links TRBV4-2 with TRBJ2-2, with TRBD2 identical over 16 bases. Germline CDR1 reads LGHNA; CDR2 reads YNFKEQ. The junction had 4 bases not matched to a gene; V was cut back by 4 bases and J by 5 bases. The CDR3 loop spans 17 amino acids. This chain's CDR3 is CASSRGLAGGGTGELFF. The CDR3 DNA reads as TGTGCCAGCAGCCGGGGACTAGCGGGAGGGGGTACCGGGGAGCTGTTTTTT.

V and J are TRBV6-2 or TRBV6-3 and TRBJ2-2; tentative D call: TRBD1 (5 bases). V was shortened by 4 bases and J by 5 bases, with 11 bases between the two germline ends. CDR3 size: 14 residues. In germline, CDR1 is MNHEY, CDR2 SVGEGT. This chain's CDR3 is CASSLEPGTGELFF. CDR3 DNA: TGTGCCAGCAGTTTGGAACCAGGGACCGGGGAGCTGTTTTTT.

The chain uses TRBV11-2 and TRBJ1-4, with 7 bases identical to TRBD1. This CDR3 comprises 19 residues. With V trimmed by 5 bases and J by 8 bases, 23 bases remained unmatched. Germline CDR1 is SGHAT and CDR2 is FQNNGV. The CDR3 is CASSRDSLEEPIVGEKLFF. The CDR3 region has the DNA TGTGCCAGCAGCCGGGACAGCCTGGAAGAGCCCATTGTGGGGGAAAAACTGTTTTTT.

The chain uses TRBV24-1 and TRBJ2-3; TRBD1 matches 9 bases. From germline, CDR1 is KGHDR and CDR2 SFDVKD. This CDR3 comprises 14 residues. Losses at the gene ends were 8 bases for V and 1 base for J; bases not matched to a gene: 3. The CDR3 reads CATTTGGGTDTQYF. CDR3 nucleotide sequence: TGTGCCACCACGACAGGGGGAGGCACAGATACGCAGTATTTT.

The gene calls are TRBV5-1 and TRBJ2-5, with 7 bases matching TRBD2. Germline CDR1 and CDR2: SGHRS and YFSETQ. The CDR3 runs 15 residues. V lost 0 bases to trimming and J lost 7 bases; unmatched junction nucleotides: 9. The CDR3 DNA sequence: TGCGCCAGCAGCTTGGTAGTGGGGGGGTCAGGGACCCAGTACTTC. Its protein is CASSLVVGGSGTQYF.

The chain is built from TRBV20-1 and TRBJ2-1; the match to TRBD2 covers 12 bases. Germline CDR1 is DFQATT and CDR2 is SNEGSKA (reference sequence). This CDR3 is built from 17 residues. V was pared by 3 bases and J by 7 bases, with 13 bases of the junction left unmatched. The CDR3 reads CSASSVETSGSANEQFF. CDR3 DNA sequence: TGCAGTGCTAGTTCGGTGGAGACTAGCGGGAGTGCAAATGAGCAGTTCTTC.

The chain is built from TRBV29-1 and TRBJ2-3; D possibly corresponds to TRBD2 (6 bases). This CDR3 has 14 residues. Germline loops: CDR1 SQVTM, CDR2 ANQGSEA. V dropped 0 bases and J dropped 3 bases, with 10 bases sitting between them. The CDR3: CSVEEVAGTDTQYF. The CDR3, as DNA: TGCAGCGTTGAAGAAGTGGCGGGAACAGATACGCAGTATTTT.

This chain connects TRBV6-5 to TRBJ2-1; 13 positions match TRBD2. Germline CDR1 is MNHEY and CDR2 is SVGAGI. This CDR3 has 13 amino acids. After removal of 6 bases from V and 10 bases from J, the junction contained 3 bases not matched to a gene. The CDR3 protein is CASRRTSGGEQFF. CDR3 DNA: TGTGCCAGCAGAAGGACTAGCGGGGGCGAGCAGTTCTTC.

Of note for this clone: The sample holds other DNA sequences that translate to the same CDR3. The CDR3 DNA is TGTGCCAGCAGCCGGGGGACTAGCGGGAGTCGAACCGGGGAGCTGTTTTTT. Translation gives CASSRGTSGSRTGELFF. The V gene is TRBV28, the J gene TRBJ2-2; 14 positions agree with TRBD2. The germline V gene has CDR1 MDHEN and CDR2 SYDVKM. Trimming at V came to 6 bases and at J to 5 bases, leaving 8 bases not matched to a gene. This CDR3 contains 17 residues.

Concerning this clone: An end of the junction does not agree with germline; a read error may underlie this. The V gene is TRBV5-5, the J gene TRBJ1-2; D is perhaps TRBD1 (5 bases). The germline V gene encodes CDR1 SGHKS and CDR2 YYEKEE (reference sequence). The CDR3 totals 12 residues. CDR3 amino acids: CASSLESGRNHF. CDR3 bases: TGTGCCAGCAGCTTGGAGTCAGGGAGGAACCATTTC.

The chain links TRBV27 to TRBJ2-5; D call uncertain. CDR3 length: 14 amino acids. The V gene's germline CDR1 is MNHEY and CDR2 SMNVEV (reference sequence). V gave up 0 bases and J gave up 4 bases, with 9 bases separating them. CDR3 nucleotide sequence: TGTGCCAGCAGTTTATCGGCCCCAGTAGAGACCCAGTACTTC. This encodes CASSLSAPVETQYF.

CDR3 loop: CASSETGPGMTQHF. Written as DNA, the CDR3 is TGTGCCAGCAGTGAAACAGGGCCCGGTATGACCCAGCATTTT. The rearrangement uses TRBV6-1 and TRBJ1-5; TRBD1 is a possible D gene (6 bases). Germline V CDR1 and CDR2: MNHNS, SASEGT. The CDR3 has 14 residues. V was trimmed by 2 bases and J by 11 bases, leaving 16 bases between them.

The chain carries TRBV6-4 and TRBJ1-1, with TRBD1 as a possible D gene (6 bases). The germline gives CDR1 MRHNA, CDR2 SNTAGT. CDR3 length equals 15 residues. V lost 6 bases, J lost 9 bases, and 23 bases lay in between. As DNA, the CDR3 is TGTGCCAGCAGGGCCGACTCATCACAGGGCTGGCAAGCTTTCTTT. This translates into CASRADSSQGWQAFF.

V and J are TRBV10-1 and TRBJ2-1, with D unclear. V gave up 8 bases and J gave up 5 bases, with 19 bases separating them. The CDR3 sequence is 15 residues long. In germline, CDR1 is WNHNN, CDR2 SYGVQD (reference sequence). For the CDR3, the DNA is TGCGCCAGCCCACGGAGAACAAACTGCCACAATGAGCAGTTCTTC. As protein: CASPRRTNCHNEQFF.

The chain links TRBV7-9 to TRBJ2-1; TRBD1 agrees at 7 bases. With 4 bases clipped from V and 3 bases from J, the junction kept 3 bases outside the gene matches. Germline V CDR1 and CDR2: SEHNR, FQNEAQ (reference sequence). This CDR3 region has 14 residues. CDR3 sequence: CASSSGQFYNEQFF. The DNA of the CDR3 is TGTGCCAGCAGCTCGGGACAGTTCTACAATGAGCAGTTCTTC.

This clone occurred once. The rearrangement joins TRBV14 to TRBJ2-5; 8 bases line up with TRBD2. This CDR3 comprises 15 residues. The V gene's germline CDR1 is SGHDN and CDR2 FVKESK. J lost 2 bases, V lost 1 base, and 3 bases had no gene match. CDR3: CASSQASGLQETQYF. The CDR3 bases are TGTGCCAGCAGCCAAGCTAGCGGGTTACAAGAGACCCAGTACTTC.

This clone has a single count. V usage is TRBV6-2 or TRBV6-3 and J usage is TRBJ2-7, with a weak D call TRBD2 (7 bases). The CDR3 is 15 residues long. V was shortened by 0 bases and J by 2 bases, with 11 bases between the two germline ends. Germline-derived CDR1 and CDR2 are MNHEY and SVGEGT. For the CDR3, the DNA is TGTGCCAGCAGTTACTCCCGGGGGGCGACCTACGAGCAGTACTTC. Encoded protein: CASSYSRGATYEQYF.

V is TRBV5-1 and J is TRBJ2-5; D gene uncertain. Germline CDR1 and CDR2: SGHRS and YFSETQ. The V end lost 4 bases, the J end lost 2 bases, and 12 bases lay between the germline ends. The CDR3 runs to 14 residues. This CDR3 reads CASSRGAAQETQYF. The CDR3, as DNA: TGCGCCAGCAGCCGTGGTGCGGCACAAGAGACCCAGTACTTC.

This clone turned up a few times. The chain recombines TRBV7-9 with TRBJ2-7; TRBD2 aligns across 8 bases. CDR3 length: 14 amino acids. Germline V gene sequence: CDR1 SEHNR, CDR2 FQNEAQ (reference sequence). J gave up 4 bases and V 5 bases, and 7 bases lay outside the gene matches. DNA of the CDR3: TGTGCCAGCAGCGTAAGCGGGAGTCGGTACGAGCAGTACTTC. Its translation: CASSVSGSRYEQYF.